This entry describes one T cell receptor (beta chain). The data were taken from a study of OX40 agonist ivuxolimab in advanced cancers. V was clipped by 7 bases and J by 3 bases, with 16 bases between them. CDR3 length: 14 residues. Germline V gives CDR1 MDHEN, CDR2 SYDVKM. TCRdb keeps only in-frame clones here, not all; method: immunoSEQ multiplex PCR. The sample gives tens of thousands of clones, roughly 84% of which show up once; 7.9% is in the top ten. Sampling of blood occurred at baseline, cycle 4 day 1, and cycle 7 day 1. The chain employs TRBV28 and TRBJ2-7; tentatively, D is TRBD1 (6 bases). The receptor was derived from an adult with an advanced solid tumor such as melanoma, head and neck, liver or kidney cancer. Sequencing used CD4+ or CD8+ T cells sorted from blood, obtained in a trial of the OX40 agonist ivuxolimab. CDR3 DNA: TGTGCCAGCAAGGGTCAGGGGTCAATCTACGAGCAGTACTTC. Amino acids: CASKGQGSIYEQYF.